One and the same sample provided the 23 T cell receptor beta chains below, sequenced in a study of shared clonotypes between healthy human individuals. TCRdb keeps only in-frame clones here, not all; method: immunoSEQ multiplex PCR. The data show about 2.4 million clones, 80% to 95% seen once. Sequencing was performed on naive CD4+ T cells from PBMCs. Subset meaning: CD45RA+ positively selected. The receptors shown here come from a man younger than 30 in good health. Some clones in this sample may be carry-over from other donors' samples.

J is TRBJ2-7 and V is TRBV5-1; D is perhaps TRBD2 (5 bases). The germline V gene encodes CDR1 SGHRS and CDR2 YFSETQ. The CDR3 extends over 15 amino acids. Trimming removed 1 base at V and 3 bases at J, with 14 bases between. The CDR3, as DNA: TGCGCCAGCAGCTTGACCCCGACCGGGGACTACGAGCAGTACTTC. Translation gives CASSLTPTGDYEQYF.

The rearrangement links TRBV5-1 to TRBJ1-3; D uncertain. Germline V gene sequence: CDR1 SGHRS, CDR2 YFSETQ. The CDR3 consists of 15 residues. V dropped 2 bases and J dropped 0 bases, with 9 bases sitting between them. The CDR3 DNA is TGCGCCAGCAGCTTAGCGCATACCTCTGGAAACACCATATATTTT. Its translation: CASSLAHTSGNTIYF. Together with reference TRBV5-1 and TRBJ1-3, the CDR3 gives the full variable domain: KAGVTQTPRYLIKTRGQQVTLSCSPISGHRSVSWYQQTPGQGLQFLFEYFSETQRNKGNFPGRFSGRQFSNSRSEMNVSTLELGDSALYLCASSLAHTSGNTIYFGEGSWLTVV.

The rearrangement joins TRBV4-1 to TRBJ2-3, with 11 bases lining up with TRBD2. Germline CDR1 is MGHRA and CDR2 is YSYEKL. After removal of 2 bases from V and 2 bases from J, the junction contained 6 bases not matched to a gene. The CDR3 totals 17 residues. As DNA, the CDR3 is TGCGCCAGCAGCCAAAGGGGACTAGCGGAGCCCACAGATACGCAGTATTTT. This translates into CASSQRGLAEPTDTQYF.

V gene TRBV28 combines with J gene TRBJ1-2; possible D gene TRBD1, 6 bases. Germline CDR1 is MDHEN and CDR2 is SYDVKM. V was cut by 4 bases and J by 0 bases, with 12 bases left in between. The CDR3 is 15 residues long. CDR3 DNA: TGTGCCAGCAGTTCCCGGGGGACAACTAACTATGGCTACACCTTC. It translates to CASSSRGTTNYGYTF.

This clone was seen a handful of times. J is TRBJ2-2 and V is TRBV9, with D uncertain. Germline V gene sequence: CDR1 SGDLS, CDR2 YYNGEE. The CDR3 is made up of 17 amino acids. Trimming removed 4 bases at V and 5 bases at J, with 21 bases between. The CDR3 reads CASSLRQLGQYTGELFF. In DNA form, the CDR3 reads TGTGCCAGCAGCTTGCGCCAGTTAGGGCAATATACCGGGGAGCTGTTTTTT.

The CDR3 DNA reads as TGTGCCAGCTCACCACCCACATGGGACAGGGAAGCTTTCTTT. Its protein product is CASSPPTWDREAFF. The rearrangement uses TRBV18 and TRBJ1-1; TRBD1 matches 8 bases. Germline V CDR1 and CDR2: KGHSH, LQKENI. Trimming at V came to 0 bases and at J to 8 bases, leaving 5 bases not matched to a gene. CDR3 length: 14 amino acids. Based on the CDR3 plus reference TRBV18 and TRBJ1-1, the full variable domain is NAGVMQNPRHLVRRRGQEARLRCSPMKGHSHVYWYRQLPEEGLKFMVYLQKENIIDESGMPKERFSAEFPKEGPSILRIQQVVRGDSAAYFCASSPPTWDREAFFGQGTRLTVV.

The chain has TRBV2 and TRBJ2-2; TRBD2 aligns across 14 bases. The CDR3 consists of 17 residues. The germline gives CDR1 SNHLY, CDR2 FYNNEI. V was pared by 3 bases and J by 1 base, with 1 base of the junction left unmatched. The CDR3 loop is CASSETSGRGNTGELFF. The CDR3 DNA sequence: TGTGCCAGCAGTGAGACTAGCGGGAGGGGGAACACCGGGGAGCTGTTTTTT.

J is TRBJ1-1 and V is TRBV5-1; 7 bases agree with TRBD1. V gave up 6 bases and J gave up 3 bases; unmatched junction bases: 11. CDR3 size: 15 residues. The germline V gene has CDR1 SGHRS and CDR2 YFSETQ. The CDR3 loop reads CASTRGRGLDTEAFF. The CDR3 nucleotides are TGCGCCAGCACTAGGGGGCGGGGGTTGGACACTGAAGCTTTCTTT.

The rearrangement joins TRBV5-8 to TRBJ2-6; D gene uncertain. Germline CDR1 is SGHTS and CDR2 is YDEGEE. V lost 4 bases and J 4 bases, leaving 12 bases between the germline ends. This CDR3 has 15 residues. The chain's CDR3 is CASSPIRLGANVLTF. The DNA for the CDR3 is TGTGCCAGCAGCCCAATAAGACTCGGGGCCAACGTCCTGACTTTC.

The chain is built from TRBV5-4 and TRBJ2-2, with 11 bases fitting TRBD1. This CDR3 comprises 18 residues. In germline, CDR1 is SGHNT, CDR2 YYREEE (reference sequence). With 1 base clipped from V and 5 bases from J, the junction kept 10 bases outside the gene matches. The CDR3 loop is CASSLKRAGTGGTGELFF. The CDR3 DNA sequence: TGTGCCAGCAGCTTGAAGAGGGCAGGGACAGGGGGAACCGGGGAGCTGTTTTTT.

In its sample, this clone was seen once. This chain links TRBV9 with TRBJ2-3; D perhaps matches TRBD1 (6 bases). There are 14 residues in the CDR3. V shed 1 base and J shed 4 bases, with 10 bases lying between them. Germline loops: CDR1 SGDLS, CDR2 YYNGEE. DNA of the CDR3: TGTGCCAGCAGCGTAACGCCAGGGGCAGATACGCAGTATTTT. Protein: CASSVTPGADTQYF.

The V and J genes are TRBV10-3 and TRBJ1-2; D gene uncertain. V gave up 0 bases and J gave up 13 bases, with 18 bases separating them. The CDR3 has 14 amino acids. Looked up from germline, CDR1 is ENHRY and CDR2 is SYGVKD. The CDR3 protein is CAISESKVDGGITF. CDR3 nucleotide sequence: TGTGCCATCAGTGAGTCGAAAGTGGACGGCGGAATCACCTTC.

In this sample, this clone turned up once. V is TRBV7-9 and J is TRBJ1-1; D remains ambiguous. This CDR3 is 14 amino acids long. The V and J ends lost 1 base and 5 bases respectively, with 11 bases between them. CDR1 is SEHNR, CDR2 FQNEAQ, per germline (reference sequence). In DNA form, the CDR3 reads TGTGCCAGCAGCTTAGTACTCAGGAGGACTGAAGCTTTCTTT. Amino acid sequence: CASSLVLRRTEAFF.

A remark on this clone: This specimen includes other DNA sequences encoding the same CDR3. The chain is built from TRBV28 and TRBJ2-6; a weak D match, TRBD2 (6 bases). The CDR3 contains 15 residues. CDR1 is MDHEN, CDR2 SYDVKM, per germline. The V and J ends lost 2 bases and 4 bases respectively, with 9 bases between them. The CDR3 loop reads CASSLGGPGANVLTF. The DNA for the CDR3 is TGTGCCAGCAGTTTAGGAGGGCCCGGGGCCAACGTCCTGACTTTC.

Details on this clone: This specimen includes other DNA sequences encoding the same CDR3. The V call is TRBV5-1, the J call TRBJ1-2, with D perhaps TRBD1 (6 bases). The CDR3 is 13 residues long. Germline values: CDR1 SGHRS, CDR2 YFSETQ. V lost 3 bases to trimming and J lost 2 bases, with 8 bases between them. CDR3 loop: CASSSGQNYGYTF. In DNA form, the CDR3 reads TGCGCCAGCAGCTCCGGACAGAACTATGGCTACACCTTC.

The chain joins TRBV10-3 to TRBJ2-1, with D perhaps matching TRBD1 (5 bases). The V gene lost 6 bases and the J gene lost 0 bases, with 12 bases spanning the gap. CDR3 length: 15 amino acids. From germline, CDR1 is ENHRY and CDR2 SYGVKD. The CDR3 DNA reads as TGTGCCATCAGCTCCAGGGCCTTCTCCTACAATGAGCAGTTCTTC. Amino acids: CAISSRAFSYNEQFF.

CDR3 sequence (DNA): TGTGCCAGCAGTTACTCCCACAGGGACTCCACCTTC. Its translation: CASSYSHRDSTF. The chain is built from TRBV6-5 and TRBJ1-2; possibly TRBD1 for D (6 bases). This CDR3 is 12 amino acids long. Germline loops: CDR1 MNHEY, CDR2 SVGAGI. Deletions cut 0 bases from V and 13 bases from J, with 12 bases between.

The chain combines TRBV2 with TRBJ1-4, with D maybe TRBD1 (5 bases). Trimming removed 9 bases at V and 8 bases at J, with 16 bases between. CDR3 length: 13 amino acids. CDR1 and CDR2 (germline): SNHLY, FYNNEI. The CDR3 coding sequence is TGTGCCAGTCGGGGCGGGACTCAGGAAAAACTGTTTTTT. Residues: CASRGGTQEKLFF.

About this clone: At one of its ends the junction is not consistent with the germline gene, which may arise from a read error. The CDR3 nucleotides are TGTACCAGCAGTTTCTGGTGGGGCACAGATACGCAGTATTTT. Amino acids: CTSSFWWGTDTQYF. The J gene is TRBJ2-3, the V gene TRBV27; no reliable D call. There are 14 residues in the CDR3. Germline assignment: CDR1 MNHEY and CDR2 SMNVEV (reference sequence).

The CDR3 DNA follows: TGTGCCAGCAACAAAAGGCAGGGACGCACAGATACGCAGTATTTT. Its protein is CASNKRQGRTDTQYF. The chain recombines TRBV27 with TRBJ2-3, with D perhaps assigned TRBD1 or TRBD2 (5 bases each). Looked up from germline, CDR1 is MNHEY and CDR2 is SMNVEV (reference sequence). This CDR3 is built from 15 residues. V lost 7 bases, J lost 1 base, and 15 bases lay in between.

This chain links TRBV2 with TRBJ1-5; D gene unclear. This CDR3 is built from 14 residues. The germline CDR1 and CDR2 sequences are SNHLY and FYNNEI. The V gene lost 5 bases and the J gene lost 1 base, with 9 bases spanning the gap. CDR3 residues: CASSSRESNQPQHF. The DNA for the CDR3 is TGTGCCAGCAGTTCTCGAGAGAGCAATCAGCCCCAGCATTTT.

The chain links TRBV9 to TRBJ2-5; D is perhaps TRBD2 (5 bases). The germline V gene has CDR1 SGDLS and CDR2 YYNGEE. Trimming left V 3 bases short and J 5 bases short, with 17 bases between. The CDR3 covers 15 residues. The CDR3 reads CASSARLTSRETQYF. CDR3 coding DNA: TGTGCCAGCAGCGCCCGCCTCACTAGTAGGGAGACCCAGTACTTC. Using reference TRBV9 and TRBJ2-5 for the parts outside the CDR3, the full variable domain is DSGVTQTPKHLITATGQRVTLRCSPRSGDLSVYWYQQSLDQGLQFLIQYYNGEERAKGNILERFSAQQFPDLHSELNLSSLELGDSALYFCASSARLTSRETQYFGPGTRLLVL.

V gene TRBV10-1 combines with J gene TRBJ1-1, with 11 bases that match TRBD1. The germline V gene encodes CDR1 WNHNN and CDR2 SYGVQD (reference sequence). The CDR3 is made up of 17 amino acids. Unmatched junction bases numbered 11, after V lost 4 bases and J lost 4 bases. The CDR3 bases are TGCGCCAGCAGTGCCCGGGACAGGGGGATTTTTGGCACTGAAGCTTTCTTT. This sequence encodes CASSARDRGIFGTEAFF.